The following is a T cell receptor beta chain sequence with its context. These data belong to a study of blood T cell repertoires in COVID-19. As for the study in general: The samples span acute and convalescent COVID-19 from the United States, Italy and Spain. PBMCs, B-cell-depleted T cells, or T cells provided the cDNA or gDNA that made up the material.

Germline V gene sequence: CDR1 KGHSH, CDR2 LQKENI. Losses at the gene ends were 4 bases for V and 1 base for J; bases not matched to a gene: 10. There are 16 residues in the CDR3. Original processing notes: Reference gene primers were amplified, and this amplification served to estimate nucleated cell counts. The repertoire was sequenced with immunoSEQ multiplex PCR; TCRdb's copy has only in-frame clones and lacks some. The V and J calls and clone size are taken from that table; D and trimming were inferred from the DNA. Among 220,000 or so clones listed, around 84% were seen once. Material: peripheral blood. The rearrangement uses TRBV18 and TRBJ2-7; 7 positions agree with TRBD2. This TCR was sampled from a man over 45 who had recovered from COVID-19. The CDR3 here is CASSRGSVGGSYEQYF. DNA for the CDR3: TGTGCCAGCTCACGCGGCTCGGTGGGAGGGTCCTACGAGCAGTACTTC.